Presented here are 2 T cell receptor beta chains from one specimen sequenced in a study of blood T cell repertoires in COVID-19. The protocol was immunoSEQ multiplex PCR, while the TCRdb copy is restricted to in-frame clones and leaves out a portion. The table includes approximately 120,000 clones, about 86% detected once. Specimen: peripheral blood. The receptor set was obtained from an older man with active or convalescent COVID-19.

This chain uses TRBV11-1 with TRBJ2-7, with 7 positions matching TRBD1. The CDR3 runs to 15 residues. The V and J ends lost 4 bases and 0 bases, in that order; junction bases with no gene match: 6. Germline CDR1 and CDR2: SGHAT and FQDESV (reference sequence). In DNA form, the CDR3 reads TGTGCCAGCAGCTGGCAAGGACAGGCCTCCTACGAGCAGTACTTC. Translated, it gives CASSWQGQASYEQYF.

The V and J genes are TRBV3-1 (or the pseudogene TRBV3-2) and TRBJ2-1; 9 nucleotides match TRBD2. CDR1 is LGHDT, CDR2 YNNKEL, per germline (reference sequence). The CDR3 has 13 residues. V was clipped by 3 bases and J by 8 bases; unmatched bases: 2. The DNA for the CDR3 is TGTGCCAGCAGCCACGCTAGCGGGGATGAGCAGTTCTTC. It specifies CASSHASGDEQFF.